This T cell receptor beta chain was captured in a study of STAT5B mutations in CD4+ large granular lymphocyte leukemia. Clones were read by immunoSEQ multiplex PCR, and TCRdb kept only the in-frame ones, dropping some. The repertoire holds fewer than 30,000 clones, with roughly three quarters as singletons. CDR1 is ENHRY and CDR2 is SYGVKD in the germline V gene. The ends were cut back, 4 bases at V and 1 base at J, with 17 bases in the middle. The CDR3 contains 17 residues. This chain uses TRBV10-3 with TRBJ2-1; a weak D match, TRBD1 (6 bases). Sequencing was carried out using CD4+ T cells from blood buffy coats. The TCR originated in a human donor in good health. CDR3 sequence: CAISVRGGGVSYNEQFF. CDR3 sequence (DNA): TGTGCCATCAGTGTGAGAGGGGGTGGGGTATCCTACAATGAGCAGTTCTTC.